The source of this T cell receptor (beta chain) is a study of T cell responses to AZD1222 COVID-19 vaccine. Germline assignment: CDR1 SQVTM and CDR2 ANQGSEA. Trimming at V came to 5 bases and at J to 10 bases, leaving 5 bases not matched to a gene. The CDR3 is 11 amino acids. TCRdb's table, derived via immunoSEQ multiplex PCR, lists solely in-frame clones and lacks some. The table lists tens of thousands of clones, 90% of them singletons. This clone was picked up one time. The TCR comes from an adult in good health. This chain connects TRBV29-1 to TRBJ2-3, with TRBD1 matching over 8 bases. Source: peripheral blood, taken on day 0 of AZD1222 vaccination. In nucleotides, the CDR3 is TGCAGCGTTCCCTCAGGGGGCCCGCAGTATTTT. It codes for CSVPSGGPQYF.